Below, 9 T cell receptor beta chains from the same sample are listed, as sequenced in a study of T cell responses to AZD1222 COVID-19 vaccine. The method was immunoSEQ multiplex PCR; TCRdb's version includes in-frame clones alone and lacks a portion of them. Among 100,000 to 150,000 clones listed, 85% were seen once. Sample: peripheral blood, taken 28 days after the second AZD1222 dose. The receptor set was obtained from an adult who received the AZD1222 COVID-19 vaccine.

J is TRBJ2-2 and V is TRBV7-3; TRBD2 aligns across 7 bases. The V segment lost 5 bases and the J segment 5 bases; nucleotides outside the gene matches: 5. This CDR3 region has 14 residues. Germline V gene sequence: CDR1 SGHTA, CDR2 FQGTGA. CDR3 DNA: TGTGCCAGCAGCCGCGGGGGATCAACCGGGGAGCTGTTTTTT. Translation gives CASSRGGSTGELFF.

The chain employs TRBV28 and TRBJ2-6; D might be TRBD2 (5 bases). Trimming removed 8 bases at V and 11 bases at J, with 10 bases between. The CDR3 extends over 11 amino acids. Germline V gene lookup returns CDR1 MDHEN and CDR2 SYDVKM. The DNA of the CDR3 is TGTGCCAGCGCTGAGAGGGACGTCCTGACTTTC. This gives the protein CASAERDVLTF.

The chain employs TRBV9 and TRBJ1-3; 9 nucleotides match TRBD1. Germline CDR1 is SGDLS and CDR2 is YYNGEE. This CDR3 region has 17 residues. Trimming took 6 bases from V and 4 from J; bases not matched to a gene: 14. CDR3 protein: CASTSKGQGLGGNTIYF. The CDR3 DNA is TGTGCCAGCACCTCTAAGGGACAGGGACTCGGAGGAAACACCATATATTTT.

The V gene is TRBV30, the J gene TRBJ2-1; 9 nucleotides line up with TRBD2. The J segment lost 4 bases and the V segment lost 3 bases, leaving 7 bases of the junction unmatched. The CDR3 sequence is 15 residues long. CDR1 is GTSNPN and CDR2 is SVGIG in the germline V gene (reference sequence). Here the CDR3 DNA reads TGTGCCTGGAGCAAGACTAGCGGCCATTACAATGAGCAGTTCTTC. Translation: CAWSKTSGHYNEQFF.

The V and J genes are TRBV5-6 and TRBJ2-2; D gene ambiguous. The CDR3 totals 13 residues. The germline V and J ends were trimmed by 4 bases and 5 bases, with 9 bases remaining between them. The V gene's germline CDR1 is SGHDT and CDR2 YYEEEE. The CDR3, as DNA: TGTGCCAGCAGCCCTACAAGGACCGGGGAGCTGTTTTTT. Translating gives CASSPTRTGELFF.

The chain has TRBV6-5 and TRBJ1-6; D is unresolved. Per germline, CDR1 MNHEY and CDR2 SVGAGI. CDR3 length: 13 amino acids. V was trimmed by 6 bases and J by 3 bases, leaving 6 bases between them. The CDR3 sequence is CASSRGYNSPLHF. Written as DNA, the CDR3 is TGTGCCAGCAGCCGGGGCTATAATTCACCCCTCCACTTT.

The CDR3 spells CASSLGASGGATDTQYF. The CDR3 DNA sequence: TGTGCCAGCAGTCTAGGGGCTAGCGGGGGGGCTACAGATACGCAGTATTTT. The chain has TRBV6-6 and TRBJ2-3, with 12 bases identical to TRBD2. The CDR3 contains 17 residues. Trimming cost V 5 bases and J 3 bases; bases outside gene matches: 9. The germline V gene has CDR1 MNHNY and CDR2 SVGAGI (reference sequence).

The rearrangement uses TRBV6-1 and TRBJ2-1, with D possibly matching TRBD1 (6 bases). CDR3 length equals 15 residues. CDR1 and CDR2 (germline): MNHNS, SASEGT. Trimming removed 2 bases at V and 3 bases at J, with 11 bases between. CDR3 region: CASSEYTGLYNEQFF. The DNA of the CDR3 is TGTGCCAGCAGTGAATATACAGGGCTCTACAATGAGCAGTTCTTC.

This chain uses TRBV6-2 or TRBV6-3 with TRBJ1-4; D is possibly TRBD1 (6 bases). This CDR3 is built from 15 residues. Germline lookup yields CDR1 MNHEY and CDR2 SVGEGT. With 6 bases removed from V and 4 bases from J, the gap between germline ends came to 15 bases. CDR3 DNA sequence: TGTGCCAGCAGCCCAGGTGGGGGCAGTAATGAAAAACTGTTTTTT. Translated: CASSPGGGSNEKLFF.